This T cell receptor (beta chain) was documented in a study of blood T cells in healthy people across ages. For the second PCR, which ran for about 7 to 11 cycles, a sample-barcoded 5' primer and a J-beta primer mix were used. Each cDNA molecule, via a template-switch adaptor with 12 random nucleotides, was tagged. A single record per CDR3 protein comes from TCRdb applying MiXCR to the 5' RACE reads. The sample records approximately 800,000 distinct CDR3 sequences, approximately 65% being singletons. Study-wide findings and caveats: The unknown donor CMV status may have confounded expanded clonotype changes.

This clonotype was counted many times. Its antigen remains unidentified. Sequenced: blood. The TCR comes from a young man in good health.

The DNA for the CDR3 is TGTGCCAGCACCGGACCGGGGTCTGAAAATGAGCAGTTCTTC. Amino acids: CASTGPGSENEQFF. This chain joins TRBV6-1 and TRBJ2-1, with D maybe TRBD2 (5 bases). The V gene lost 7 bases and the J gene lost 7 bases, with 17 bases spanning the gap. This CDR3 has 14 amino acids. Germline CDR1 is MNHNS and CDR2 is SASEGT.